This section outlines one TCR beta chain sequence together with its context. The antigen is unknown. This entry belongs to a study of cytomegalovirus exposure and HLA in healthy donors. In the PCR, 60 Vbeta and 13 Jbeta primers were used. Produced via immunoSEQ multiplex PCR; TCRdb's table is partial and in-frame only. The sample consists of some 150,000 clones, roughly 80% of them appearing once. Notes on the study in general: Per published accounts, TCR beta sequences correctly predicted the HLA-A and HLA-B alleles of most subjects.

This TCR derives from a woman in her 50s in good health and CMV-seronegative. The source material was PBMCs.

DNA of the CDR3: TGCGCCAGCAGCCAAGACAGGGTTATGAACACTGAAGCTTTCTTT. This translates into CASSQDRVMNTEAFF. The chain carries TRBV4-1 and TRBJ1-1; TRBD1 might be the D (5 bases). CDR1 MGHRA and CDR2 YSYEKL come from the germline V gene. Deletions cut 0 bases from V and 0 bases from J, with 8 bases between. The CDR3 totals 15 residues.